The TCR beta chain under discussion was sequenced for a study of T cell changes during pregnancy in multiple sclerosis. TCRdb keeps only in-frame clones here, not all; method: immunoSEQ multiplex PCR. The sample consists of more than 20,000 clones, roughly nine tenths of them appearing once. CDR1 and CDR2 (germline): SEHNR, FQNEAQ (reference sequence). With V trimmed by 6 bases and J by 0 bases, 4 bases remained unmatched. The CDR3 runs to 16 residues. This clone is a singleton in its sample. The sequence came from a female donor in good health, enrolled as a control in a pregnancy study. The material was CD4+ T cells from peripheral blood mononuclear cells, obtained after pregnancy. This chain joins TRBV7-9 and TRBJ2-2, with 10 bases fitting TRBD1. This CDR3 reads CASRGTGASNTGELFF. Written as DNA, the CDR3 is TGTGCCAGCAGGGGGACAGGGGCCTCGAACACCGGGGAGCTGTTTTTT.